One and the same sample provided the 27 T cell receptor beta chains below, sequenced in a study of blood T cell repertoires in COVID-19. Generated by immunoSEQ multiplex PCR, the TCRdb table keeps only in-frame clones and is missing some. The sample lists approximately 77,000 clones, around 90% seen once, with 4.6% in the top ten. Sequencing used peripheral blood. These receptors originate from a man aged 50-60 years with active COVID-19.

The CDR3 nucleotides read TGTGCCAGCAGCCGAGGGTATGAGCAGTTCTTC. This translates into CASSRGYEQFF. This chain joins TRBV12-3 or TRBV12-4 and TRBJ2-1; D possibly corresponds to TRBD2 (5 bases). The ends were cut back, 6 bases at V and 8 bases at J, with 8 bases in the middle. The CDR3 spans 11 residues.

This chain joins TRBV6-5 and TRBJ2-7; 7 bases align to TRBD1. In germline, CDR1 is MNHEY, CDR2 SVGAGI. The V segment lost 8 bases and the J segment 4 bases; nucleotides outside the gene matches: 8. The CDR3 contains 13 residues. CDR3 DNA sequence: TGTGCCAGCGGCCCCGAACAGGGGTACGAGCAGTACTTC. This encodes CASGPEQGYEQYF.

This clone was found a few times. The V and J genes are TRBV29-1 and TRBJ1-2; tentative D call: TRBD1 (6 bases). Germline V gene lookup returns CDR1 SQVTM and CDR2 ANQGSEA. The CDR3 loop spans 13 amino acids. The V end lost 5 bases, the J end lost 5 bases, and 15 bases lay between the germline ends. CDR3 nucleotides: TGCAGCGTTCGGGGGGCGGAAAGGTATGGCTACACCTTC. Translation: CSVRGAERYGYTF.

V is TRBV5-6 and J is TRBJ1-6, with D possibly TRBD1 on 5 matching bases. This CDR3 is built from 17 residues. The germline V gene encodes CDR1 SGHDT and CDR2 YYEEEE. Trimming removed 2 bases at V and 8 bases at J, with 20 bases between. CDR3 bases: TGTGCCAGCAGCTTTGGTTCTCCCAGGGCTGGGGATTCACCCCTCCACTTT. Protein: CASSFGSPRAGDSPLHF.

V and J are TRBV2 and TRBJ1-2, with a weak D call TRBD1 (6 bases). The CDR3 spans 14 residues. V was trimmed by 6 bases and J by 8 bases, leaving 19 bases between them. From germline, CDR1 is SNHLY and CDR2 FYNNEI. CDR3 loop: CASRALGGAKGYTF. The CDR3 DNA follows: TGTGCCAGCAGAGCCCTAGGGGGGGCAAAGGGCTACACCTTC.

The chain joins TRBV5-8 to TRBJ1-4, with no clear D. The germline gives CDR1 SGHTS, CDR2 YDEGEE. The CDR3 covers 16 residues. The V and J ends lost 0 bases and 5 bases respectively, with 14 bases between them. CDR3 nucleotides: TGTGCCAGCAGCTTGGTCCGCGGCAACCGGAATGAAAAACTGTTTTTT. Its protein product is CASSLVRGNRNEKLFF.

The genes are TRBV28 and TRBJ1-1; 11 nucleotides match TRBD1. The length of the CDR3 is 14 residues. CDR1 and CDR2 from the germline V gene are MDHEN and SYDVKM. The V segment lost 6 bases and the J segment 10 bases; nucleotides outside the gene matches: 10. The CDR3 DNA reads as TGTGCCAGCAGGCGGACAGGGGGCGGGTGGGTAGCTTTCTTT. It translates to CASRRTGGGWVAFF.

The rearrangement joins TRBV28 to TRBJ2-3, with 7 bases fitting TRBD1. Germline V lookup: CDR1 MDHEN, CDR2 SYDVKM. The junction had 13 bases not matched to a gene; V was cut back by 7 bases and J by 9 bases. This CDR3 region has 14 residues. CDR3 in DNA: TGTGCCAGCATATCGACAGGGCATAGGTCGACGCAGTATTTT. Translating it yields CASISTGHRSTQYF. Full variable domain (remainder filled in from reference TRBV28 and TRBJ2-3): DVKVTQSSRYLVKRTGEKVFLECVQDMDHENMFWYRQDPGLGLRLIYFSYDVKMKEKGDIPEGYSVSREKKERFSLILESASTNQTSMYLCASISTGHRSTQYFGPGTRLTVL.

The CDR3 DNA reads as TGTGCCTGGAGACTCGGGGGACAGGGAATGAACACTGAAGCTTTCTTT. Protein: CAWRLGGQGMNTEAFF. This sequence joins TRBV30 and TRBJ1-1; 9 nucleotides agree with TRBD1. Trimming removed 3 bases from V and 0 bases from J; junction bases left unmatched: 8. CDR3 length equals 16 residues. Looked up from germline, CDR1 is GTSNPN and CDR2 is SVGIG (reference sequence).

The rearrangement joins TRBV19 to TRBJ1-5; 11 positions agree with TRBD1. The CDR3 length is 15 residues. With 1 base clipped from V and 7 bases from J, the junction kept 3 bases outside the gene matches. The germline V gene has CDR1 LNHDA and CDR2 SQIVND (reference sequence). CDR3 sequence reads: CASSIGTGGRQPQHF. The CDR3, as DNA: TGTGCCAGTAGTATAGGGACAGGGGGCAGGCAGCCCCAGCATTTT.

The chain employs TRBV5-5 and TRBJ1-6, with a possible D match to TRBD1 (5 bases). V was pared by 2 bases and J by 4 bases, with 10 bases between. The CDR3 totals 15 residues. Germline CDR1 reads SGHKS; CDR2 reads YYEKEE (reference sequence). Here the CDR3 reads CASSLNQGYNSPLHF. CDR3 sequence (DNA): TGTGCCAGCAGCTTAAATCAGGGTTATAATTCACCCCTCCACTTT.

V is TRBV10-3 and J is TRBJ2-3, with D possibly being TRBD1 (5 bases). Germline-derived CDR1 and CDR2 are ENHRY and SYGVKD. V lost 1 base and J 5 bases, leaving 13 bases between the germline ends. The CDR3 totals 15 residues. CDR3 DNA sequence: TGTGCCATCAGTGAGTGGCAGGGCGGAAGAGATACGCAGTATTTT. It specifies CAISEWQGGRDTQYF.

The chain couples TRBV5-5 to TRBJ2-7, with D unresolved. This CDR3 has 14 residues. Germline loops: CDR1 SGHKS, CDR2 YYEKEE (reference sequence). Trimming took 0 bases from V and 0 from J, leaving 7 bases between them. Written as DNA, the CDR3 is TGTGCCAGCAGCTTGGGTTTCAACTCCTACGAGCAGTACTTC. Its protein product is CASSLGFNSYEQYF.

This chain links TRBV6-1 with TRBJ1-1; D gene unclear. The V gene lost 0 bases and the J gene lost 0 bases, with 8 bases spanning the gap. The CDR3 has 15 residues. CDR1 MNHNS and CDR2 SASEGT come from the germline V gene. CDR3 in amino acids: CASSEASTVNTEAFF. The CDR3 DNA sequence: TGTGCCAGCAGTGAAGCGAGTACAGTGAACACTGAAGCTTTCTTT.

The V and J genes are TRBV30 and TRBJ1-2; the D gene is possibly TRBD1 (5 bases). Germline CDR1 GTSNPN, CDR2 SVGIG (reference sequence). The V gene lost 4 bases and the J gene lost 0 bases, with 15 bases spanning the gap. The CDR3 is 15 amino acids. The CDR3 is CAWKLWGEANYGYTF. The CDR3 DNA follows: TGTGCCTGGAAATTGTGGGGGGAAGCTAACTATGGCTACACCTTC.

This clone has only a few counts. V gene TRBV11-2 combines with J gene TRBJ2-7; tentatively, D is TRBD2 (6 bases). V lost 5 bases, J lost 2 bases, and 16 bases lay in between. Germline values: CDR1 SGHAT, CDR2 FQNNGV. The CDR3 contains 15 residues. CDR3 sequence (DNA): TGTGCCAGCAGCACAAGACTAGTACGCACCTACGAGCAGTACTTC. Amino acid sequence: CASSTRLVRTYEQYF.

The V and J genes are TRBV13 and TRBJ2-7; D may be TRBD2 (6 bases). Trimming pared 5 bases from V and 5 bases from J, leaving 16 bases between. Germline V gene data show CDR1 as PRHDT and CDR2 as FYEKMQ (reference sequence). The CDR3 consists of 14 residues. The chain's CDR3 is CASSLGQGGNEQYF. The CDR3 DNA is TGTGCCAGCAGCCTCGGGCAGGGAGGCAACGAGCAGTACTTC.

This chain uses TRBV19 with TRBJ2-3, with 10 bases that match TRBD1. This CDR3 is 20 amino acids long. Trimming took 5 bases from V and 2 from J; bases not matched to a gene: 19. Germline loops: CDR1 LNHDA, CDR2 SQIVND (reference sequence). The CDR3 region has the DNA TGTGCCAGTAGTGCGACCGGGACAGGGGTTCTTTTATCGTCCACAGATACGCAGTATTTT. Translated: CASSATGTGVLLSSTDTQYF.

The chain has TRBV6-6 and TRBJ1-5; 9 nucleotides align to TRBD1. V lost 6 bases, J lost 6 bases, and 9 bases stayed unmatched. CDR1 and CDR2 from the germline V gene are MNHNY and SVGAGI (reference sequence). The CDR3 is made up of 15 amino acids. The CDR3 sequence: CASRPGQGRGQPQHF. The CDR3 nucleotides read TGTGCCAGCAGACCGGGACAGGGAAGGGGTCAGCCCCAGCATTTT.

The CDR3 DNA sequence: TGTGCCAGCAGCTTGGGGGCAGGGGCGACCTACGAGCAGTACTTC. It is translated as CASSLGAGATYEQYF. This chain links TRBV5-5 with TRBJ2-7, with D tentatively TRBD1 (6 bases). Germline V gives CDR1 SGHKS, CDR2 YYEKEE (reference sequence). The CDR3 is 15 amino acids. V shed 0 bases and J shed 2 bases, with 12 bases lying between them.

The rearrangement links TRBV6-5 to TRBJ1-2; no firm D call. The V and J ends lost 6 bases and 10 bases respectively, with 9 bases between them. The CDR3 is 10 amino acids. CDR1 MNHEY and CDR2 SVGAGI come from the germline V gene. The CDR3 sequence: CASRARDYTF. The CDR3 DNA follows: TGTGCCAGCAGAGCCCGGGACTACACCTTC.

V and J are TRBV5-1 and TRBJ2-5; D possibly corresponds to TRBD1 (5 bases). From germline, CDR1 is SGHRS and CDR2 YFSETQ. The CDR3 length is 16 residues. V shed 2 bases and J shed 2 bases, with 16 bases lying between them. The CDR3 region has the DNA TGCGCCAGCAGCTTTGGAACAGGAGCGACTCAAGAGACCCAGTACTTC. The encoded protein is CASSFGTGATQETQYF. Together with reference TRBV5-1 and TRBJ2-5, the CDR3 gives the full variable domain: KAGVTQTPRYLIKTRGQQVTLSCSPISGHRSVSWYQQTPGQGLQFLFEYFSETQRNKGNFPGRFSGRQFSNSRSEMNVSTLELGDSALYLCASSFGTGATQETQYFGPGTRLLVL.

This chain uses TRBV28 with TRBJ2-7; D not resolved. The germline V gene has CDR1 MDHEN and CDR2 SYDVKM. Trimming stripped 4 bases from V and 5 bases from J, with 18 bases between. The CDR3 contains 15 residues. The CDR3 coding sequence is TGTGCCAGCAGTTCGAGCGATCCTCCGGCGGACGAGCAGTACTTC. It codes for CASSSSDPPADEQYF.

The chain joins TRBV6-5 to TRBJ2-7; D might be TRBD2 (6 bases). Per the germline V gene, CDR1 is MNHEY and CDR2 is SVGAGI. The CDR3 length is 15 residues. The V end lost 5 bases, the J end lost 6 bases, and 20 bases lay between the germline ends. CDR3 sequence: CASSTPGLGVGEQYF. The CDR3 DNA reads TGTGCCAGCAGTACCCCGGGACTGGGGGTCGGCGAGCAGTACTTC.

The CDR3: CASSQQGRNEKLFF. CDR3 nucleotides: TGTGCCAGTAGTCAACAGGGGCGCAATGAAAAACTGTTTTTT. This chain connects TRBV19 to TRBJ1-4, with TRBD1 matching over 7 bases. V shed 5 bases, J shed 5 bases, and the junction held 5 bases outside the gene matches. CDR1 and CDR2 from the germline V gene are LNHDA and SQIVND (reference sequence). The CDR3 is made up of 14 amino acids.

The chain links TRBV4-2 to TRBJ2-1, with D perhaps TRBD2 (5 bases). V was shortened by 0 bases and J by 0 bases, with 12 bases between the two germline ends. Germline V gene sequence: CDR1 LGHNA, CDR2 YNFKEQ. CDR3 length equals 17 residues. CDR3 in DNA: TGTGCCAGCAGCCAAGACCCCGGGGATAGCTCCTACAATGAGCAGTTCTTC. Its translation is CASSQDPGDSSYNEQFF.

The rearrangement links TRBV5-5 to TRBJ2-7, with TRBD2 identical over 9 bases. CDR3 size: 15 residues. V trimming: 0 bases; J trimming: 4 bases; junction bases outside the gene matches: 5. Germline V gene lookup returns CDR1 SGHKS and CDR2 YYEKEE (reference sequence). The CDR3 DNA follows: TGTGCCAGCAGCTTGGGGGTTAGCGGGAGATACGAGCAGTACTTC. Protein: CASSLGVSGRYEQYF.